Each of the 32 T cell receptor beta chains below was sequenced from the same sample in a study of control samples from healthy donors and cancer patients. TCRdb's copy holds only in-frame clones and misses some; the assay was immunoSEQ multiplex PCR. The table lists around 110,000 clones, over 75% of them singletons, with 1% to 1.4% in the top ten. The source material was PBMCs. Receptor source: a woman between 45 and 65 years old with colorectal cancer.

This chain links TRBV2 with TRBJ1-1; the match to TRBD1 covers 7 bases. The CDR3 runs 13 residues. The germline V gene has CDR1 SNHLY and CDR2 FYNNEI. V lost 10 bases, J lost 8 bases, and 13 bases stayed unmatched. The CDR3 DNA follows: TGTGCCACCCTTCTCGGGACAGACGTAGAAGCTTTCTTT. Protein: CATLLGTDVEAFF.

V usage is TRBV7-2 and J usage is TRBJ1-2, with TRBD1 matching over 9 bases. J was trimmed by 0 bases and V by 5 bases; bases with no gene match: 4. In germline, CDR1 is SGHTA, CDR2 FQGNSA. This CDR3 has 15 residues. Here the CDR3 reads CASSRGQGANYGYTF. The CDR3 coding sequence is TGTGCCAGCAGCCGGGGACAGGGCGCTAACTATGGCTACACCTTC.

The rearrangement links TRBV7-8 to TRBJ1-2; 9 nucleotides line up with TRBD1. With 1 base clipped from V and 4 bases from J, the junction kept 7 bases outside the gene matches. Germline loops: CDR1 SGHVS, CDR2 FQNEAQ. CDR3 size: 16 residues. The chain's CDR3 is CASSLELQGAIYGYTF. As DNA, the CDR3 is TGTGCCAGCAGCTTAGAACTACAGGGGGCCATCTATGGCTACACCTTC.

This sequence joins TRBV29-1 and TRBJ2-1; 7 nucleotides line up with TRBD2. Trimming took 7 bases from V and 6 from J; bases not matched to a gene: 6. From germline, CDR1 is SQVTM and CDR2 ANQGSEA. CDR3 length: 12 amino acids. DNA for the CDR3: TGCAGCGCCTACAGGACTAGCAATGAGCAGTTCTTC. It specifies CSAYRTSNEQFF.

CDR3 sequence (DNA): TGTGCCAGCAGTGTATTTTCAGTTGGGGTGACGGGTGAAAAACTGTTTTTT. This translates into CASSVFSVGVTGEKLFF. V and J are TRBV2 and TRBJ1-4; D remains unclear. Trimming stripped 4 bases from V and 7 bases from J, with 22 bases between. Looked up from germline, CDR1 is SNHLY and CDR2 is FYNNEI. CDR3 size: 17 residues.

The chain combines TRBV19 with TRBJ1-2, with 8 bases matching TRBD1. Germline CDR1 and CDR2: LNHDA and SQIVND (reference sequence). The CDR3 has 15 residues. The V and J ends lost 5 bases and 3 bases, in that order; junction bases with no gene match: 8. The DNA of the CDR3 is TGTGCCAGTAGTCCGCTCGCAGGGGGCGACTATGGCTACACCTTC. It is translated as CASSPLAGGDYGYTF.

In nucleotides, the CDR3 is TGTGCCAGCAGCGCTCTAAGCGGAAATATCGCGAACACCGGGGAGCTGTTTTTT. It specifies CASSALSGNIANTGELFF. This chain connects TRBV2 to TRBJ2-2, with D possibly being TRBD2 (5 bases). Germline V gives CDR1 SNHLY, CDR2 FYNNEI. Trimming shortened V by 6 bases and J by 0 bases, and 20 bases separated the two germline ends. This CDR3 is 18 amino acids long.

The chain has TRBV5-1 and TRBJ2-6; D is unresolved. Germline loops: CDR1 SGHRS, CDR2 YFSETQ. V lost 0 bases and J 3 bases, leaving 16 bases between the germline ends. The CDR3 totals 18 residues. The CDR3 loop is CASSLDLVGVGGANVLTF. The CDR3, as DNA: TGCGCCAGCAGCTTGGATCTTGTTGGTGTAGGTGGGGCCAACGTCCTGACTTTC.

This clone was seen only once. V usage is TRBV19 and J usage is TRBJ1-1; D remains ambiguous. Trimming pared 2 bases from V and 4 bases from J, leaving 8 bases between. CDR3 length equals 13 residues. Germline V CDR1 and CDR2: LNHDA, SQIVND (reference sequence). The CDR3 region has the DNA TGTGCCAGTAGTATACGAGGTTTCACTGAAGCTTTCTTT. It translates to CASSIRGFTEAFF.

The chain's CDR3 is CASTQVQGTEAFF. The CDR3 DNA reads TGTGCCAGCACTCAAGTCCAGGGGACTGAAGCTTTCTTT. V and J are TRBV7-2 and TRBJ1-1, with a possible D match to TRBD1 (6 bases). Trimming pared 7 bases from V and 5 bases from J, leaving 14 bases between. The CDR3 consists of 13 residues. The V gene's germline CDR1 is SGHTA and CDR2 FQGNSA.

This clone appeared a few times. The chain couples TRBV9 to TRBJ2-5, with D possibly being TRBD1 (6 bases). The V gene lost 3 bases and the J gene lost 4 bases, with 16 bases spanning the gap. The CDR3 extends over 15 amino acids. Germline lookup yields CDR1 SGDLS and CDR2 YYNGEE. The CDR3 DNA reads TGTGCCAGCAGCGCGAGGGGGTGGACGCCAGAGACCCAGTACTTC. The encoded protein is CASSARGWTPETQYF.

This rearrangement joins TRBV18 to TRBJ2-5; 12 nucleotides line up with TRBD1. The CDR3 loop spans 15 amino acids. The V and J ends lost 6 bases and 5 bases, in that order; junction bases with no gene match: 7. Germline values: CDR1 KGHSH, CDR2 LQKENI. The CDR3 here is CASSPGQGARETQYF. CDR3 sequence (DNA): TGTGCCAGCTCCCCGGGACAGGGGGCGAGGGAGACCCAGTACTTC.

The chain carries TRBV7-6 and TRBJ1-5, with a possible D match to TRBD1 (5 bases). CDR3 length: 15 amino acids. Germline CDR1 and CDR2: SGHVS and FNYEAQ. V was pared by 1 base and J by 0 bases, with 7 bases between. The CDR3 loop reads CASSLGTNSNQPQHF. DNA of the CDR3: TGTGCCAGCAGCTTAGGGACAAATAGCAATCAGCCCCAGCATTTT.

This CDR3 is CASSGGPAYEQYF. DNA of the CDR3: TGTGCCAGCAGCGGCGGTCCAGCGTACGAGCAGTACTTC. This chain connects TRBV2 to TRBJ2-7; no definite D call. The germline V and J ends were trimmed by 6 bases and 4 bases, with 13 bases remaining between them. Germline V gene lookup returns CDR1 SNHLY and CDR2 FYNNEI. The CDR3 loop spans 13 amino acids.

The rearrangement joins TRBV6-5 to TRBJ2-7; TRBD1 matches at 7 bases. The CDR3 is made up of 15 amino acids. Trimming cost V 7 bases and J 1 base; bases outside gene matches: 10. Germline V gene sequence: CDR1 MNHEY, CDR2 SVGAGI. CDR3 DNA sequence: TGTGCCAGCATGGTCTTTGGGACAGAATCCTACGAGCAGTACTTC. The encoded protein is CASMVFGTESYEQYF.

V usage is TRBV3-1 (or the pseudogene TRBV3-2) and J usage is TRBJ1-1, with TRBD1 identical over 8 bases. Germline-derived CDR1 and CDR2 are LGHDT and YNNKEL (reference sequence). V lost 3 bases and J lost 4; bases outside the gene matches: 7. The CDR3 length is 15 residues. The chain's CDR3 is CASSQAGGRGTEAFF. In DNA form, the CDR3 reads TGTGCCAGCAGCCAGGCAGGGGGCAGAGGCACTGAAGCTTTCTTT.

The CDR3, as DNA: TGTGCCGGCACCTGGGGGGCACGAGGGGAAAAACTGTTTTTT. Its translation is CAGTWGARGEKLFF. The chain carries TRBV2 and TRBJ1-4; perhaps TRBD1 as D (6 bases). CDR1 and CDR2 (germline): SNHLY, FYNNEI. Trimming took off 11 bases at V and 8 bases at J, with 21 bases between the two ends. CDR3 length: 14 residues.

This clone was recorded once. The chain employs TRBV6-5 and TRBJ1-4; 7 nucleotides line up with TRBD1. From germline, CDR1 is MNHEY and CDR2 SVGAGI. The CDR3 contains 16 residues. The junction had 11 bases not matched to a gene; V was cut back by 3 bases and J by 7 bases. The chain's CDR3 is CASSYTGQAGFEKLFF. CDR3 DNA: TGTGCCAGCAGTTATACCGGACAGGCGGGATTTGAAAAACTGTTTTTT.

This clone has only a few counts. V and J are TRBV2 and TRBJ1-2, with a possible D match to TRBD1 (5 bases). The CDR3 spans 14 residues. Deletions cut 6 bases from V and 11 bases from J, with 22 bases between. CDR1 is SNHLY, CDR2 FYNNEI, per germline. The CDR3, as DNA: TGTGCCAGCAGGGGTGGAGACAGCGACACGGATTACACCTTC. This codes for CASRGGDSDTDYTF.

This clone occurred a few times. CDR3 sequence reads: CASSPSRGHKIVYEQYF. CDR3 DNA: TGTGCCAGCAGCCCTAGCCGGGGACATAAGATAGTCTACGAGCAGTACTTC. The chain links TRBV7-9 to TRBJ2-7, with D perhaps matching TRBD1 (6 bases). Germline CDR1 is SEHNR and CDR2 is FQNEAQ (reference sequence). V dropped 5 bases and J dropped 3 bases, with 23 bases sitting between them. The CDR3 is 17 amino acids.

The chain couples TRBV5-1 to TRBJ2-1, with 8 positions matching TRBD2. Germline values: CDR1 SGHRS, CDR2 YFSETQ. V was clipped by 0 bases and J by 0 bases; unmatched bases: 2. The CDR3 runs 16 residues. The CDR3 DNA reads TGCGCCAGCAGCTTGGAAAGCGGGAGCTCCTACAATGAGCAGTTCTTC. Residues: CASSLESGSSYNEQFF.

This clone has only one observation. This chain's CDR3 is CASSEGAPWRTEAFF. CDR3 bases: TGTGCCAGCAGTGAAGGTGCCCCCTGGCGGACTGAAGCTTTCTTT. The rearrangement uses TRBV6-1 and TRBJ1-1; unclear D gene. The CDR3 runs to 15 residues. Trimming left V 1 base short and J 5 bases short, with 14 bases between. Germline loops: CDR1 MNHNS, CDR2 SASEGT.

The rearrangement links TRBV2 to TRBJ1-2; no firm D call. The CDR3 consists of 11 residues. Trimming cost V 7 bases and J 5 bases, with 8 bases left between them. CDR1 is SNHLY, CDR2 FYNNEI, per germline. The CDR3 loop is CASTPDYGYTF. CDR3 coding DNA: TGTGCCAGCACGCCGGATTATGGCTACACCTTC.

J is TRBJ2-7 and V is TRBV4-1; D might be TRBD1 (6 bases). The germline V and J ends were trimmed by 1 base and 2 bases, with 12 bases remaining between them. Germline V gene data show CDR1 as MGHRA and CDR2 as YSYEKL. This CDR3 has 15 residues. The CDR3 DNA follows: TGCGCCAGCAGCCAAGTCCGGACAGATCCCTACGAGCAGTACTTC. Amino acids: CASSQVRTDPYEQYF.

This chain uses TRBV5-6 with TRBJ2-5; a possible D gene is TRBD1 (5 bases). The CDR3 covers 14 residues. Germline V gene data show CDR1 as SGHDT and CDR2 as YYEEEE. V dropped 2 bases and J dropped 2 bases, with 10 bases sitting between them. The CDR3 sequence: CASSFTTVQETQYF. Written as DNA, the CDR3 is TGTGCCAGCAGCTTCACGACAGTTCAAGAGACCCAGTACTTC.

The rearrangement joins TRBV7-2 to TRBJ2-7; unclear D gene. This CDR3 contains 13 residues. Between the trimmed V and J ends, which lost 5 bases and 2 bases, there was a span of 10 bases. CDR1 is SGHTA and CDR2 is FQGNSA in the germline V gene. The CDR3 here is CASSQDGTYEQYF. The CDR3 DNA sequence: TGTGCCAGCAGCCAGGACGGCACCTACGAGCAGTACTTC.

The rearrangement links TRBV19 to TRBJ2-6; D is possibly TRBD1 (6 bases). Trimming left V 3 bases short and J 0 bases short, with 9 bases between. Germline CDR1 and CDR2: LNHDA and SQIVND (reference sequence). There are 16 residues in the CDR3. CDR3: CASSIIGGSGANVLTF. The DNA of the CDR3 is TGTGCCAGTAGTATTATAGGGGGCTCTGGGGCCAACGTCCTGACTTTC.

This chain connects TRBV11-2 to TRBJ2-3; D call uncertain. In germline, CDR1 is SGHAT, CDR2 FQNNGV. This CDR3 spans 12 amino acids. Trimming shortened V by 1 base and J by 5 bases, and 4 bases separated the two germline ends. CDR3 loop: CASSLVLDTQYF. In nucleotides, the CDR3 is TGTGCCAGCAGCTTAGTACTAGATACGCAGTATTTT.

This CDR3 reads CATSGSRDRAGGYTF. The CDR3 DNA reads TGTGCCACCAGTGGCTCCCGGGACAGGGCAGGGGGCTACACCTTC. The J gene is TRBJ1-2, the V gene TRBV24-1; 9 nucleotides match TRBD1. J gave up 8 bases and V 5 bases, and 11 bases lay outside the gene matches. The germline V gene encodes CDR1 KGHDR and CDR2 SFDVKD. This CDR3 region has 15 residues.

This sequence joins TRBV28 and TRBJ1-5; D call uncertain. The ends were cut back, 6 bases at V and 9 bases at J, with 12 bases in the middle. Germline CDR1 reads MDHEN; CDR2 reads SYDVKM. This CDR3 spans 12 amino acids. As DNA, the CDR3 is TGTGCCAGCAGCCGTCCTGAGAGGCCCCAGCATTTT. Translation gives CASSRPERPQHF.

CDR3: CASSGSPGNGNTIYF. CDR3 nucleotides: TGTGCCAGCAGCGGATCCCCAGGGAATGGAAACACCATATATTTT. This chain links TRBV5-5 with TRBJ1-3; maybe TRBD1 (5 bases). The ends were cut back, 4 bases at V and 3 bases at J, with 14 bases in the middle. The CDR3 runs 15 residues. The germline V gene encodes CDR1 SGHKS and CDR2 YYEKEE (reference sequence). Supplemented by reference TRBV5-5 and TRBJ1-3, the full variable domain reads DAGVTQSPTHLIKTRGQQVTLRCSPISGHKSVSWYQQVLGQGPQFIFQYYEKEERGRGNFPDRFSARQFPNYSSELNVNALLLGDSALYLCASSGSPGNGNTIYFGEGSWLTVV.

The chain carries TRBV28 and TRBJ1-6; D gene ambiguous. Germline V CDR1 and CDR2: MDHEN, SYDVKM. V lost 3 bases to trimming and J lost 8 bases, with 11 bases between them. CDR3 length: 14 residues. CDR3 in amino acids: CASSFGVVDSPLHF. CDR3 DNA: TGTGCCAGCAGTTTTGGGGTAGTGGATTCACCCCTCCACTTT. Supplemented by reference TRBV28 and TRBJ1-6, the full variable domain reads DVKVTQSSRYLVKRTGEKVFLECVQDMDHENMFWYRQDPGLGLRLIYFSYDVKMKEKGDIPEGYSVSREKKERFSLILESASTNQTSMYLCASSFGVVDSPLHFGNGTRLTVT.